This TCR beta chain was sequenced for a study of CD8 T cells in ankylosing spondylitis. Regarding the study as a whole: Disease-linked clones were reportedly significantly enriched in matched ankylosing spondylitis synovial fluid. A TCR beta motif of seven or eight highly homologous variants appeared characteristic of ankylosing spondylitis blood.

This clonotype was recorded at least ten times. The antigen is unknown. 5'-RACE, quantitative and with molecular barcodes, yielded the TCR beta libraries. TCRdb re-derived calls from the 5' RACE reads in MiXCR, one entry per CDR3 protein. Of about 210,000 distinct CDR3 sequences in the sample, under 8.5% were seen once. V was shortened by 10 bases and J by 5 bases, with 14 bases between the two germline ends. Per the germline V gene, CDR1 is MNHNS and CDR2 is SASEGT. There are 12 residues in the CDR3. The chain carries TRBV6-1 and TRBJ1-2; a possible D gene is TRBD1 (5 bases). This sequence originates from a female donor with ankylosing spondylitis or in good health (not recorded which). Material: blood, either unsorted or a sorted T cell fraction (not recorded which). Written as DNA, the CDR3 is TGTGCCACCTGGGGGAACTTTTATGGCTACACCTTC. This gives the protein CATWGNFYGYTF.